Following are 5 T cell receptor beta chains from one sample sequenced in a study of cytomegalovirus exposure and HLA in healthy donors (dated by TCRdb to the late 2010s). The library was generated by the immunoSEQ multiplex PCR assay. A mixture of 60 forward primers for TCR Vbeta segments and 13 reverse primers for TCR Jbeta segments was used in the multiplex PCR. This immuneACCESS table, as held by TCRdb, lists in-frame sequences with V and J called but not all clones. Of the missing ones, under half trace to an unresolved V gene in checked studies; the others have no known cause. Present in this sample are under 110,000 clones, 65% to 85% of which were seen just once. The top ten hold roughly 10% of the sample. Material for sequencing was PBMCs. The source of these receptors is a man in his fifties or sixties in good health and CMV-seronegative.

This clone has only one observation. The V gene is TRBV6-5, the J gene TRBJ1-5, with 7 bases that match TRBD1. Germline trimming cut 6 bases from V and 2 bases from J; bases unmatched to any gene: 7. This CDR3 is 15 amino acids long. Germline V gene sequence: CDR1 MNHEY, CDR2 SVGAGI. The CDR3 DNA reads TGTGCCAGCAGCAAGGGGGCAGGTGGCAATCAGCCCCAGCATTTT. Its translation: CASSKGAGGNQPQHF.

This chain joins TRBV15 and TRBJ2-1; D is ambiguous. With 4 bases removed from V and 10 bases from J, the gap between germline ends came to 8 bases. The CDR3 sequence is 11 residues long. Per germline, CDR1 LNHNV and CDR2 YYDKDF (reference sequence). CDR3 in DNA: TGTGCCACCAGCACCTACCGGGAGCAGTTCTTC. Its protein product is CATSTYREQFF. Together with reference TRBV15 and TRBJ2-1, the CDR3 gives the full variable domain: DAMVIQNPRYQVTQFGKPVTLSCSQTLNHNVMYWYQQKSSQAPKLLFHYYDKDFNNEADTPDNFQSRRPNTSFCFLDIRSPGLGDTAMYLCATSTYREQFFGPGTRLTVL.

The sample holds a few counts of this clone. The rearrangement links TRBV5-6 to TRBJ2-7; perhaps TRBD1 as D (6 bases). V dropped 4 bases and J dropped 7 bases, with 21 bases sitting between them. The CDR3 is made up of 15 amino acids. In germline, CDR1 is SGHDT, CDR2 YYEEEE. This CDR3 is CASSGDLGAQKEQYF. CDR3 DNA: TGTGCCAGCAGCGGCGATCTGGGGGCGCAGAAAGAGCAGTACTTC.

The V call is TRBV5-1, the J call TRBJ2-5; D is possibly TRBD2 (5 bases). The CDR3 totals 15 residues. Germline CDR1 and CDR2: SGHRS and YFSETQ. The V gene lost 2 bases and the J gene lost 1 base, with 12 bases spanning the gap. In DNA, the CDR3 is TGCGCCAGCAGCTTTTCCCCGGGAACCCAAGAGACCCAGTACTTC. Amino acids: CASSFSPGTQETQYF.

This clone was counted a few times. The sample holds other DNA sequences that translate to the same CDR3. The chain joins TRBV15 to TRBJ2-7; D not certain. Germline CDR1 and CDR2: LNHNV and YYDKDF (reference sequence). This CDR3 spans 13 amino acids. Deletions cut 0 bases from V and 3 bases from J, with 6 bases between. CDR3 protein: CATSRDRGYEQYF. In DNA, the CDR3 is TGTGCCACCAGCAGAGATAGAGGCTACGAGCAGTACTTC.